The subject of this entry is one T cell receptor beta chain. This clonotype was observed many times. This receptor's antigen is unknown. The sample holds no much larger clone one base away, and base qualities are not on file. Taken from cysteine to phenylalanine, the CDR3 has 15 residues. The entry retains the CDR3 DNA only, 45 bases that are in frame from base 1. The germline V gene (reference sequence) provides CDR1 MNHEY and CDR2 SMNVEV. At the junction V is shortened by 3 bases and J by 8 bases, with 18 bases in between. cDNA synthesis used template-switch 5'RACE with a primer carrying a 10-nucleotide random unique molecular identifier tagging each TCR transcript. Every sequencing run covered 15-18 subjects and yielded more than 160 million TCR-beta sequences. The RNeasy kit was used to extract total RNA. The KAPA Real-time Library Amplification kit was used to amplify TCR-beta VDJ regions with primers targeting the TCR constant region and the 5'RACE anchor. Sample indexes and Illumina adaptors were added in a first PCR, after which library yield was increased in a second PCR. After Ampure bead purification, the roughly 650 bp TCR product was size-selected on a 2% E-gel SizeSelection system. Library quality was checked on a Bioanalyzer, concentration was measured with Qubit, and libraries were quantified with the Kapa Library Quantification kit before pooling. An Illumina HiSeq 2500 was used to sequence the libraries paired-end at 2 x 150 bp. To increase sequence diversity, roughly 24-31% phiX was spiked into each library pool. Concerning the study's data processing: Quality-filtered reads were processed with the UMI-based MiGEC pipeline, which removed over 75% of raw TCR sequences during error correction. VDJ genes were aligned to IMGT germline references, and clonotypes were defined by unique CDR3 amino acid sequence plus V-J genes. Clonal expansion, Shannon diversity and CDR3 relatedness were evaluated with VDJtools (CalcPairwiseDistances, ClusterSamples), while phylogenetic trees were built in CLCbio workbench. Clones with at least 8 unique UMIs were defined as expanded, with this threshold being based on coefficient-of-variation modelling across technical triplicates. TCRdb trimmed public reads at Q25 via fastp, called clones via MiXCR and kept in-frame beta chains. Entries that share a CDR3 protein sequence are merged under the most common genes and DNA. TCRdb's processing, not the authors' own work, is the source of the V and J calls. Recorded for this sample are under 40,000 distinct CDR3 sequences; roughly 7.3% of them occurred a single time. The top ten hold around 4.5% of the sample.

Healthy controls were blood bank volunteers in Maryland, USA. For unsorted PBMC libraries, 2 million PBMCs were used after storage in RNAlater at -80 degrees C until RNA extraction. Peripheral blood underwent Ficoll-Hypaque density gradient centrifugation to isolate PBMCs, which were then cryopreserved in liquid nitrogen. The data were obtained in a study of neurological immune-mediated disorders (dated by TCRdb to about 2019). Describing the broader study: The study compared peripheral blood TCR-beta repertoires of HTLV-I-associated myelopathy (HAM/TSP) patients, multiple sclerosis patients and healthy controls using UMI-based sequencing. The cohort included about 66 subjects: some 15 with HAM/TSP, approximately 35 with multiple sclerosis, and approximately 20 healthy controls. Alongside PBMC samples, the set of 106 TCR-beta libraries contained longitudinal samples, technical triplicates, and paired CD4+ and CD8+ T-cell subsets that had been sorted. Beyond this particular receptor, the publication reports: TCR clonal expansion was greatest in HAM/TSP patients and smallest in MS patients, who ranked below even healthy controls. Expanded clones from different subjects shared no identical CDR3 amino acid sequences, which suggests that TCR-beta repertoires were private in all groups.

The rearrangement joined TRBV27 to TRBJ2-3, with the D call tentatively TRBD1 or TRBD2, each fitting 6 bases. This TCR came from a middle-aged woman in good health. The sample comprised PBMCs. CDR3 region: CASSLRGPQGGTQYF. The sequenced DNA is TGTGCCAGCAGTTTGAGGGGACCACAGGGAGGTACGCAGTATTTT.